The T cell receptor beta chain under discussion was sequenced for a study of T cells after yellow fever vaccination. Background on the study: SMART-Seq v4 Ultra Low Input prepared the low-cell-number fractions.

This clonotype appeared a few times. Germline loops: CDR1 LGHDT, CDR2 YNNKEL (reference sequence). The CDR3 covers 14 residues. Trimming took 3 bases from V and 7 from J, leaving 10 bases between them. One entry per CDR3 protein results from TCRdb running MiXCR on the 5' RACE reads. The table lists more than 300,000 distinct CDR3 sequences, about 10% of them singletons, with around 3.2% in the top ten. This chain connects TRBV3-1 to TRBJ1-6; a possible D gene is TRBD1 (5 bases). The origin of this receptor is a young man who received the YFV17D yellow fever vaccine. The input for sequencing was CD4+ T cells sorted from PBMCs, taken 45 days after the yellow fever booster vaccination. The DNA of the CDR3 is TGTGCCAGCAGCCATGGGGCGGGCAATTCACCCCTCCACTTT. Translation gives CASSHGAGNSPLHF.